The table lists the clone carrying this T cell receptor beta chain with a few counts. The antigen remains undetermined. The source of the sample is a study of identical twins. CDR3 size: 13 residues. CDR1 and CDR2 from the germline V gene are MDHEN and SYDVKM. Deletions cut 4 bases from V and 3 bases from J, with 9 bases between. The study, taken as a whole, reports: When twins shared out-of-frame alpha sequences, those sequences had excess low generation probability.

TCRdb independently ran MiXCR on the 5' RACE reads; one entry per CDR3 protein. The sample contains about 720,000 distinct CDR3 sequences, about 18% of which appear only once. The sample was also linked to a second study, of T cells expressing NK-cell markers. This second study notes: Sorted T-cell subsets CD3+CD56+NKG2C+, CD3+CD56+NKG2C- and CD3+CD56-NKG2C+ were TCR beta-sequenced.

The chain employs TRBV28 and TRBJ1-2; no clear D gene. Sample: PBMCs. This TCR derives from a woman aged 18-29 years in good health. CDR3 bases: TGTGCCAGCAGTTCGGGGTTCCACTATGGCTACACCTTC. It specifies CASSSGFHYGYTF.